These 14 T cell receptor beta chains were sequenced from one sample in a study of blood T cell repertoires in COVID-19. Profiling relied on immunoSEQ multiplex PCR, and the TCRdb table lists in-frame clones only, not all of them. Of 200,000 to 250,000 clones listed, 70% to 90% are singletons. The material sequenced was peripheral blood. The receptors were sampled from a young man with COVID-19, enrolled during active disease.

In DNA form, the CDR3 reads TGTGCCAGCAGCTTAGCAGGGGGCAATAATGAAAAACTGTTTTTT. Translation: CASSLAGGNNEKLFF. The V and J genes are TRBV7-2 and TRBJ1-4, with TRBD1 matching over 7 bases. After removal of 0 bases from V and 4 bases from J, the junction contained 2 bases not matched to a gene. This CDR3 contains 15 residues. Germline values: CDR1 SGHTA, CDR2 FQGNSA.

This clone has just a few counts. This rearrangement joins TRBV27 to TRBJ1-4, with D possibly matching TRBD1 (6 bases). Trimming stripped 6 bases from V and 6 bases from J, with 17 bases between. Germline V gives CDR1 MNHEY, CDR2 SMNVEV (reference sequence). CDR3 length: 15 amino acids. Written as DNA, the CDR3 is TGTGCCAGCAGCCCTTGGGGGGGCGCGGATGAAAAACTGTTTTTT. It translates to CASSPWGGADEKLFF.

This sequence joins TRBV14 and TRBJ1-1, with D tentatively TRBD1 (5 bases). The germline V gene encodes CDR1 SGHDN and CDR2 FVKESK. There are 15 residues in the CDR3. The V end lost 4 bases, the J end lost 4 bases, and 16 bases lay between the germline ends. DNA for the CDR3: TGTGCCAGCAGCCTACTGGAGGGGAAGGGCACTGAAGCTTTCTTT. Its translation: CASSLLEGKGTEAFF.

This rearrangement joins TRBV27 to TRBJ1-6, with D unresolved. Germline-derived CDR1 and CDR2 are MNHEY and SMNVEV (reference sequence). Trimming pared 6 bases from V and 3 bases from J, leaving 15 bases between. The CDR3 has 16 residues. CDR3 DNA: TGTGCCAGCAGCGATTTAACAGAAAACTATAATTCACCCCTCCACTTT. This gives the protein CASSDLTENYNSPLHF.

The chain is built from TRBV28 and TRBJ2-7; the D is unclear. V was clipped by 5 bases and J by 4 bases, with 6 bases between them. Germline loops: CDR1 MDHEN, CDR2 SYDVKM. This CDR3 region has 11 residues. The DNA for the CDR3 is TGTGCCAGCAGTGTACAATACGAGCAGTACTTC. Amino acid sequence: CASSVQYEQYF.

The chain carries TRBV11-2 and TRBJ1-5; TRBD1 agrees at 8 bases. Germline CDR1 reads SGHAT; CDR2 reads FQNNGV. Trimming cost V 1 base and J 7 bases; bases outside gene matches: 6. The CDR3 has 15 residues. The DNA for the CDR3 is TGTGCCAGCAGCTTAGGACAGGACAGGGCCCAGCCCCAGCATTTT. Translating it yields CASSLGQDRAQPQHF. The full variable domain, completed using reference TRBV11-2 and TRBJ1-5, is EAGVAQSPRYKIIEKRQSVAFWCNPISGHATLYWYQQILGQGPKLLIQFQNNGVVDDSQLPKDRFSAERLKGVDSTLKIQPAKLEDSAVYLCASSLGQDRAQPQHFGDGTRLSIL.

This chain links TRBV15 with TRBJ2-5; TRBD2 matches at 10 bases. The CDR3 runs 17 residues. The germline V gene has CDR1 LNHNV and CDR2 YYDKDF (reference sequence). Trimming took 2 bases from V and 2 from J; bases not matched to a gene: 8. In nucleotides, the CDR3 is TGTGCCACCAGCAGATCACTAGCGGGAAGGGGGCAAGAGACCCAGTACTTC. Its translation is CATSRSLAGRGQETQYF.

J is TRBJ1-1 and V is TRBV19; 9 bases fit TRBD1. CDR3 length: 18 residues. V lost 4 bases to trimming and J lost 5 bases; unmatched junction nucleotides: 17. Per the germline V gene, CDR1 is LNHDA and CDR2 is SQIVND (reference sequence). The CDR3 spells CASSRVMGQGPPRTEAFF. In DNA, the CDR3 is TGTGCCAGTAGTAGAGTAATGGGACAGGGCCCACCCAGGACTGAAGCTTTCTTT.

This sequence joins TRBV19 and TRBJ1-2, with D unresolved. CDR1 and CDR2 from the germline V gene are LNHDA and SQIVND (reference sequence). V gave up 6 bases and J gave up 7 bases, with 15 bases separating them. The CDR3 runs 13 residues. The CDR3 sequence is CASRSGDPFGYTF. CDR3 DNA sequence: TGTGCCAGTAGGTCGGGAGATCCCTTTGGCTACACCTTC.

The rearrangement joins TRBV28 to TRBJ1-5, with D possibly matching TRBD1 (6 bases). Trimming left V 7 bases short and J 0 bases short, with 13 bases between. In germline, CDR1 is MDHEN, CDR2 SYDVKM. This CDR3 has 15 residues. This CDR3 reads CASKRGGYSNQPQHF. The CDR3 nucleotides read TGTGCCAGCAAGAGGGGGGGGTATAGCAATCAGCCCCAGCATTTT.

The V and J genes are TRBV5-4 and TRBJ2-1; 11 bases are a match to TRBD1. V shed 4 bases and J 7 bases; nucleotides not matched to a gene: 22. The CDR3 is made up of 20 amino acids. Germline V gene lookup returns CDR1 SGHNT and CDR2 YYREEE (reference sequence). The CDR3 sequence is CASSPGMDRGRLPSLNEQFF. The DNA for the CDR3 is TGTGCCAGCAGCCCCGGAATGGACAGGGGGCGGCTTCCGTCCCTAAATGAGCAGTTCTTC.

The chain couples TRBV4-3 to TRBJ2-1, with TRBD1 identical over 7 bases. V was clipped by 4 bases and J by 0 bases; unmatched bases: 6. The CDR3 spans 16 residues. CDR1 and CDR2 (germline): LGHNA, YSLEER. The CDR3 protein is CASSRTGTVSYNEQFF. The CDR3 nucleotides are TGCGCCAGCAGCCGAACCGGGACAGTCTCCTACAATGAGCAGTTCTTC.

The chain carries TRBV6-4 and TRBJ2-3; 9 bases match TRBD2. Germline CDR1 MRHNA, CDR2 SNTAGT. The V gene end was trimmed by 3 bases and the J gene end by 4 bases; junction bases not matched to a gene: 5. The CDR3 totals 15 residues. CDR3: CASSESAGGADTQYF. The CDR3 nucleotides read TGTGCCAGCAGTGAATCAGCGGGAGGCGCAGATACGCAGTATTTT.

The CDR3 protein is CASETNRGHRQPQHF. CDR3 bases: TGTGCCAGTGAAACTAACAGGGGACACAGACAGCCCCAGCATTTT. The gene calls are TRBV19 and TRBJ1-5, with 7 bases lining up with TRBD1. Germline CDR1 reads LNHDA; CDR2 reads SQIVND (reference sequence). CDR3 size: 15 residues. With V trimmed by 8 bases and J by 7 bases, 14 bases remained unmatched.